Below, 28 T cell receptor beta chains from the same sample are listed, as sequenced in a study of T-cell memory formation after mild COVID-19. TCRdb passed the 5' RACE reads through MiXCR, listing each CDR3 protein once. The sample includes roughly 620,000 distinct CDR3 sequences, about a sixth of them seen just once. The material sequenced was PBMCs or a T cell subset sorted from them (not recorded which). These receptors were obtained from an adult woman who had mild COVID-19 (a few samples of this study predate the infection). Cell type and time point are not known.

This clonotype has a handful of counts. This chain links TRBV6-1 with TRBJ2-7, with a possible D match to TRBD2 (5 bases). Germline V gene lookup returns CDR1 MNHNS and CDR2 SASEGT. The CDR3 length is 16 residues. V was pared by 0 bases and J by 0 bases, with 12 bases between. CDR3 in DNA: TGTGCCAGCAGTGAAGCGCTCAGCGACTACTCCTACGAGCAGTACTTC. Translation: CASSEALSDYSYEQYF.

The chain uses TRBV7-8 and TRBJ1-6; D remains unclear. The CDR3 loop spans 16 amino acids. The V end lost 1 base, the J end lost 7 bases, and 14 bases lay between the germline ends. Per the germline V gene, CDR1 is SGHVS and CDR2 is FQNEAQ. DNA for the CDR3: TGTGCCAGCAGCTTAGATCGATGGGGTCAAAATTCACCCCTCCACTTT. Its translation is CASSLDRWGQNSPLHF.

Only a few counts were recorded for this clonotype. This chain's CDR3 is CASKRGPGYEQYF. Written as DNA, the CDR3 is TGTGCCAGTAAGCGGGGTCCCGGGTACGAGCAGTACTTC. This chain uses TRBV19 with TRBJ2-7, with TRBD2 matching 7 bases. Germline V CDR1 and CDR2: LNHDA, SQIVND (reference sequence). V lost 7 bases, J lost 4 bases, and 7 bases stayed unmatched. CDR3 length: 13 amino acids.

The chain has TRBV15 and TRBJ2-7; TRBD1 matches 10 bases. The J segment lost 1 base and the V segment lost 1 base, leaving 4 bases of the junction unmatched. Germline loops: CDR1 LNHNV, CDR2 YYDKDF (reference sequence). This CDR3 is 16 amino acids long. CDR3 loop: CATSRGRGQGSYEQYF. In DNA, the CDR3 is TGTGCCACCAGCAGAGGACGGGGACAGGGGTCCTACGAGCAGTACTTC.

This clonotype was counted a few times. This chain links TRBV5-1 with TRBJ2-5; D may be TRBD2 (6 bases). Trimming took 4 bases from V and 7 from J, leaving 17 bases between them. The CDR3 length is 14 residues. The germline V gene encodes CDR1 SGHRS and CDR2 YFSETQ. As DNA, the CDR3 is TGCGCCAGCAGCACCCGGGACTTGAGCGGGACCCAGTACTTC. The encoded protein is CASSTRDLSGTQYF.

This clonotype was seen a few times. The gene calls are TRBV24-1 and TRBJ2-1; D gene ambiguous. The germline CDR1 and CDR2 sequences are KGHDR and SFDVKD. CDR3 size: 15 residues. V shed 3 bases and J shed 8 bases, with 16 bases lying between them. Here the CDR3 DNA reads TGTGCCACCAGTGATGAGACCGCCCCCACATATGAGCAGTTCTTC. It encodes CATSDETAPTYEQFF.

This clonotype was detected only a few times. The chain recombines TRBV6-9 with TRBJ2-3; 9 bases line up with TRBD2. The V gene's germline CDR1 is MNHGY and CDR2 SVAAGI. The CDR3 covers 15 residues. V dropped 8 bases and J dropped 2; count of bases not matched to a gene: 8. The DNA of the CDR3 is TGTGCCAGCCGGGATAGCGGGAGCATCACAGATACGCAGTATTTT. This sequence encodes CASRDSGSITDTQYF.

The table lists this clonotype with a few counts. One junction end disagrees with the germline gene, perhaps due to a read error. The chain combines TRBV7-7 with TRBJ2-3; 8 nucleotides align to TRBD1. This CDR3 spans 16 amino acids. Germline CDR1 reads SSHAT; CDR2 reads FNYEAQ (reference sequence). In DNA form, the CDR3 reads TGTGCTAGCAGCGCAGGGACAGGCCTTAGCACAGATACGCAGTATTTT. Protein: CASSAGTGLSTDTQYF.

This clonotype was found a few times. The chain carries TRBV12-3 or TRBV12-4 and TRBJ2-3; no clear D gene. CDR3 length: 14 amino acids. The ends were cut back, 2 bases at V and 1 base at J, with 7 bases in the middle. Written as DNA, the CDR3 is TGTGCCAGCAGTTTAACTCGGCGCACAGATACGCAGTATTTT. Amino acid sequence: CASSLTRRTDTQYF.

This chain links TRBV5-4 with TRBJ2-1; 10 bases line up with TRBD2. V was clipped by 4 bases and J by 9 bases; unmatched bases: 10. CDR1 is SGHNT and CDR2 is YYREEE in the germline V gene (reference sequence). The CDR3 is made up of 15 amino acids. In DNA form, the CDR3 reads TGTGCCAGCAGCCCTATAGCGGGGGGATCGGGTGAGCAGTTCTTC. This encodes CASSPIAGGSGEQFF.

The genes are TRBV30 and TRBJ2-1; 7 positions agree with TRBD2. CDR3 length: 17 amino acids. CDR1 is GTSNPN and CDR2 is SVGIG in the germline V gene (reference sequence). V was pared by 1 base and J by 10 bases, with 19 bases of the junction left unmatched. In DNA, the CDR3 is TGTGCCTGGAGTGCCAAAGGCTTTGGGGGAGGGCCCCTGGAGCAGTTCTTC. It codes for CAWSAKGFGGGPLEQFF.

This clonotype was observed a handful of times. The J gene is TRBJ1-3, the V gene TRBV5-6; a possible D gene is TRBD1 (6 bases). Germline CDR1 is SGHDT and CDR2 is YYEEEE. V lost 3 bases and J lost 0, with 10 bases in between. This CDR3 has 15 residues. CDR3 region: CASSYGTLSGNTIYF. The CDR3 nucleotides read TGTGCCAGCAGCTACGGGACACTCTCTGGAAACACCATATATTTT.

The rearrangement links TRBV5-4 to TRBJ1-6; tentatively, D is TRBD1 (5 bases). V was pared by 2 bases and J by 6 bases, with 12 bases between. The CDR3 length is 15 residues. Germline loops: CDR1 SGHNT, CDR2 YYREEE (reference sequence). This chain's CDR3 is CASSFSGTANSPLHF. DNA for the CDR3: TGTGCCAGCAGCTTCTCCGGGACGGCTAATTCACCCCTCCACTTT. Full variable domain (outside the CDR3, taken from reference TRBV5-4 and TRBJ1-6): ETGVTQSPTHLIKTRGQQVTLRCSSQSGHNTVSWYQQALGQGPQFIFQYYREEENGRGNFPPRFSGLQFPNYSSELNVNALELDDSALYLCASSFSGTANSPLHFGNGTRLTVT.

The table lists this clonotype with a count of one. The chain is built from TRBV7-8 and TRBJ1-4, with 7 bases matching TRBD1. The germline V gene encodes CDR1 SGHVS and CDR2 FQNEAQ. Trimming at V came to 4 bases and at J to 4 bases, leaving 12 bases not matched to a gene. The CDR3 is made up of 17 amino acids. CDR3 coding DNA: TGTGCCAGCAGCTCTATTACAGGGGCTAGTGGTAATGAAAAACTGTTTTTT. Amino acid sequence: CASSSITGASGNEKLFF.

The chain is built from TRBV12-3 or TRBV12-4 and TRBJ2-3; no clear D gene. The CDR3 has 12 residues. Trimming took 6 bases from V and 6 from J, leaving 10 bases between them. Here the CDR3 DNA reads TGTGCCAGCAGGGGGATGGCGGATACGCAGTATTTT. This sequence encodes CASRGMADTQYF.

The chain employs TRBV7-9 and TRBJ1-1; D gene uncertain. The CDR3 has 17 amino acids. CDR1 is SEHNR, CDR2 FQNEAQ, per germline (reference sequence). The germline V and J ends were trimmed by 1 base and 1 base, with 16 bases remaining between them. CDR3 loop: CASSLVLGPAGNTEAFF. The CDR3 nucleotides are TGTGCCAGCAGCTTAGTTCTTGGACCGGCGGGGAACACTGAAGCTTTCTTT.

This clonotype has just a few counts. The gene calls are TRBV5-4 and TRBJ1-6; D perhaps matches TRBD1 (6 bases). V lost 4 bases and J lost 7, with 15 bases in between. In germline, CDR1 is SGHNT, CDR2 YYREEE (reference sequence). The CDR3 is made up of 15 amino acids. CDR3 DNA sequence: TGTGCCAGCAGCCCCCCGGGCAGGGGAAATTCACCCCTCCACTTT. This gives the protein CASSPPGRGNSPLHF.

CDR3 region: CAISPEALITEAFF. Written as DNA, the CDR3 is TGTGCCATCAGCCCGGAAGCCCTGATTACTGAAGCTTTCTTT. The V gene is TRBV10-3, the J gene TRBJ1-1; no reliable D call. This CDR3 spans 14 amino acids. The V gene's germline CDR1 is ENHRY and CDR2 SYGVKD. V shed 6 bases and J shed 5 bases, with 16 bases lying between them.

There are a few counts of this clonotype. The V call is TRBV5-1, the J call TRBJ2-1; 7 bases align to TRBD1. The junction had 10 bases not matched to a gene; V was cut back by 0 bases and J by 1 base. The germline V gene encodes CDR1 SGHRS and CDR2 YFSETQ. The CDR3 contains 18 residues. The CDR3 protein is CASSLAIYRDSSYNEQFF. In DNA, the CDR3 is TGCGCCAGCAGCTTGGCGATATATCGGGACAGTTCCTACAATGAGCAGTTCTTC.

V is TRBV6-2 or TRBV6-3 and J is TRBJ2-5; 13 bases agree with TRBD2. Germline V gives CDR1 MNHEY, CDR2 SVGEGT. This CDR3 spans 16 amino acids. The V segment lost 6 bases and the J segment 5 bases; nucleotides outside the gene matches: 9. The CDR3 sequence: CASSTTSGRVLETQYF. In nucleotides, the CDR3 is TGTGCCAGCAGCACCACTAGCGGGAGGGTCCTTGAGACCCAGTACTTC.

A few counts support this clonotype. The chain has TRBV23-1 and TRBJ2-2; possibly TRBD1 for D (6 bases). TRBV23-1 is known as an ORF, though its function is uncertain. The CDR3 totals 17 residues. The V gene lost 4 bases and the J gene lost 1 base, with 16 bases spanning the gap. CDR3 sequence: CASSRTDRRENTGELFF. The DNA for the CDR3 is TGCGCCAGCAGTCGGACAGACAGAAGAGAGAACACCGGGGAGCTGTTTTTT.

The V call is TRBV4-2, the J call TRBJ2-1; D may be TRBD2 (5 bases). The ends were cut back, 0 bases at V and 7 bases at J, with 19 bases in the middle. This CDR3 has 17 residues. Per germline, CDR1 LGHNA and CDR2 YNFKEQ. CDR3 in amino acids: CASSQEGLRMMGNEQFF. The CDR3 DNA follows: TGTGCCAGCAGCCAAGAAGGACTTCGGATGATGGGGAATGAGCAGTTCTTC.

The chain couples TRBV18 to TRBJ1-5; the D is unclear. Germline V gives CDR1 KGHSH, CDR2 LQKENI. Deletions cut 1 base from V and 5 bases from J, with 9 bases between. This CDR3 has 14 residues. In DNA, the CDR3 is TGTGCCAGCTCACCACGGGAGCGGGATCAGCCCCAGCATTTT. It yields the protein CASSPRERDQPQHF.

This rearrangement joins TRBV4-2 to TRBJ1-3; no reliable D call. The CDR3 covers 13 residues. The germline V and J ends were trimmed by 0 bases and 3 bases, with 3 bases remaining between them. From germline, CDR1 is LGHNA and CDR2 YNFKEQ. Written as DNA, the CDR3 is TGTGCCAGCAGCCAAGATTATGGAAACACCATATATTTT. It yields the protein CASSQDYGNTIYF.

This clonotype was counted a few times. The chain joins TRBV6-2 or TRBV6-3 to TRBJ1-6; D remains unclear. Trimming took off 2 bases at V and 10 bases at J, with 12 bases between the two ends. CDR3 length: 14 residues. Per germline, CDR1 MNHEY and CDR2 SVGEGT. CDR3 region: CASSYGQDRSPLHF. CDR3 nucleotides: TGTGCCAGCAGTTACGGGCAGGACCGATCACCCCTCCACTTT.

This rearrangement joins TRBV6-6 to TRBJ1-2; D remains unclear. V lost 1 base, J lost 8 bases, and 11 bases lay in between. The CDR3 covers 13 residues. Germline V gene lookup returns CDR1 MNHNY and CDR2 SVGAGI (reference sequence). For the CDR3, the DNA is TGTGCCAGCAGTTACTACAACCGGGAGGGCTACACCTTC. Amino acids: CASSYYNREGYTF.

This clonotype was observed a handful of times. The chain is built from TRBV20-1 and TRBJ2-7, with D tentatively TRBD2 (5 bases). The CDR3 is 14 residues long. CDR1 and CDR2 from the germline V gene are DFQATT and SNEGSKA (reference sequence). With 2 bases removed from V and 7 bases from J, the gap between germline ends came to 18 bases. The CDR3: CSARLASGQREQYF. CDR3 DNA: TGCAGTGCTAGACTAGCCTCGGGCCAGAGGGAGCAGTACTTC.

Notes on this clonotype: Its ends do not fully match the called genes, so a read error is possible. The chain employs TRBV3-1 and TRBJ1-2, with D maybe TRBD1 (5 bases). This CDR3 contains 14 residues. Germline V gene sequence: CDR1 LGHDT, CDR2 YNNKEL (reference sequence). Here the CDR3 reads CASSQRGPAYGCTF. The CDR3 coding sequence is TGTGCCAGCAGCCAAAGGGGCCCAGCATATGGCTGCACCTTC.